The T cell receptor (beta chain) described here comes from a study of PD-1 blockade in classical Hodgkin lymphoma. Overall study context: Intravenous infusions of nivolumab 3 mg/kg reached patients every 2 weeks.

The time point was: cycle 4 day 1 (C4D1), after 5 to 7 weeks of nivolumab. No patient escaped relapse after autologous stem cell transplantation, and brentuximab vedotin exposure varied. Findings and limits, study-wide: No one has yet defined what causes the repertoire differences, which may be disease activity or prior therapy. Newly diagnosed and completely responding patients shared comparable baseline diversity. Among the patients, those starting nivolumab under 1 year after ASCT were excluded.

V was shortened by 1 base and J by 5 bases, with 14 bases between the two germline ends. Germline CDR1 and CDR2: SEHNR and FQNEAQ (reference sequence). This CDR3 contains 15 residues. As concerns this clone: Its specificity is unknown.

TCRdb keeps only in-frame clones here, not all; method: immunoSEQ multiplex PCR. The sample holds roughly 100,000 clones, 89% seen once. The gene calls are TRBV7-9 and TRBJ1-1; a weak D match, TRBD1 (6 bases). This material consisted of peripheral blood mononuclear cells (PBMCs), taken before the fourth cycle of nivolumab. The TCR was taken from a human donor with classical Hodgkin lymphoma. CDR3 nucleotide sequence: TGTGCCAGCAGCTTAGGCGTCAGGGGCGAGACTGAAGCTTTCTTT. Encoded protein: CASSLGVRGETEAFF.